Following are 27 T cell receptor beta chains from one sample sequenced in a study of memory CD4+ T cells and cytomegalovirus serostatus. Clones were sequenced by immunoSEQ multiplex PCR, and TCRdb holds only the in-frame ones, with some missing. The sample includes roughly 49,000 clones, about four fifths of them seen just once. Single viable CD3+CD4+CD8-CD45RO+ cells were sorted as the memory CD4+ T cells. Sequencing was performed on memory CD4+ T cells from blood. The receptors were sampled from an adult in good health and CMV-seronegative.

CDR3 sequence: CASSNPPGETQYF. The CDR3 DNA is TGTGCCAGTAGTAACCCCCCGGGAGAGACCCAGTACTTC. V is TRBV19 and J is TRBJ2-5, with D uncertain. Trimming stripped 4 bases from V and 4 bases from J, with 10 bases between. CDR1 is LNHDA, CDR2 SQIVND, per germline (reference sequence). The CDR3 is 13 residues long.

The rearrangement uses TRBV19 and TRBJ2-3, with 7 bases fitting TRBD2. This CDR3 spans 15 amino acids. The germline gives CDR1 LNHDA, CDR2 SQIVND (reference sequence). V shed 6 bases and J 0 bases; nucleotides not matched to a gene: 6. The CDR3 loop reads CASSRLAASTDTQYF. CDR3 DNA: TGTGCCAGTAGCCGGCTAGCGGCTAGCACAGATACGCAGTATTTT.

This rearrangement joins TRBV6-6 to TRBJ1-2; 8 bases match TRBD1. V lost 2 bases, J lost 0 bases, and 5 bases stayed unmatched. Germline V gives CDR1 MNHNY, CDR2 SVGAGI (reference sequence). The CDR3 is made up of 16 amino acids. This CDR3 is CASSYPRTGSNYGYTF. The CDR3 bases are TGTGCCAGCAGTTACCCTAGGACAGGGTCTAACTATGGCTACACCTTC.

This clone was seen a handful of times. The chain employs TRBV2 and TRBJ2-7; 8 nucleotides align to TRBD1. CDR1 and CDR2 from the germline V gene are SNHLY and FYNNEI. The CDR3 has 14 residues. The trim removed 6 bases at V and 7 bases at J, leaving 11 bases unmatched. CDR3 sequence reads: CASSSWDRPIEQYF. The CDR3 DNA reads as TGTGCCAGCAGCTCCTGGGACAGGCCGATTGAGCAGTACTTC.

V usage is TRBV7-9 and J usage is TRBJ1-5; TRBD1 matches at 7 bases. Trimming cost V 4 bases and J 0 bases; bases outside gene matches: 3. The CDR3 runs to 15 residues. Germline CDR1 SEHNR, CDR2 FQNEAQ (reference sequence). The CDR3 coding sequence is TGTGCCAGCAGCTATGAGGGGGCTAGCAATCAGCCCCAGCATTTT. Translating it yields CASSYEGASNQPQHF.

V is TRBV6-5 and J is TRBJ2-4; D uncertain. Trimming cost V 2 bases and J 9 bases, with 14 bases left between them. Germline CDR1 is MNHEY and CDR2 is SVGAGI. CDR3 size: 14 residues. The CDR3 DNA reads TGTGCCAGCAGTTACGACCTAGGAATGGGCATTCAGTACTTC. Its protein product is CASSYDLGMGIQYF.

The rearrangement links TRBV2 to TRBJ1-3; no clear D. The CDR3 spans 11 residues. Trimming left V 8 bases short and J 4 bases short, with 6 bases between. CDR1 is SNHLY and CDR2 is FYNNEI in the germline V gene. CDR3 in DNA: TGTGCCAGCGTGGCGGGAAACACCATATATTTT. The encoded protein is CASVAGNTIYF.

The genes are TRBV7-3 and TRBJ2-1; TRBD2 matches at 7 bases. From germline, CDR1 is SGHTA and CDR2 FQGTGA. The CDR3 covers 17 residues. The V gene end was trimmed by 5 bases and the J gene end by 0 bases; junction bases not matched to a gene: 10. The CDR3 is CASSPHQAGPSYNEQFF. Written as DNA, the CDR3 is TGTGCCAGCAGCCCCCATCAAGCGGGGCCCTCCTACAATGAGCAGTTCTTC.

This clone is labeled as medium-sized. CDR3 DNA sequence: TGTGCCAGCAGCTTCATAGCGGGGAGCTCCTACAATGAGCAGTTCTTC. Protein product: CASSFIAGSSYNEQFF. V gene TRBV7-2 combines with J gene TRBJ2-1; 8 positions match TRBD2. CDR1 is SGHTA, CDR2 FQGNSA, per germline. V lost 3 bases to trimming and J lost 0 bases; unmatched junction nucleotides: 4. The CDR3 spans 16 residues.

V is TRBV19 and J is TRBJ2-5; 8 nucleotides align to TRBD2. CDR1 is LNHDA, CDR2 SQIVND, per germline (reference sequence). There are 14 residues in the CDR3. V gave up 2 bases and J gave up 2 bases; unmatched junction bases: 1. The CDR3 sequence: CASSISGGQETQYF. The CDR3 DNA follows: TGTGCCAGTAGTATATCGGGGGGGCAAGAGACCCAGTACTTC.

CDR3 nucleotides: TGTGCCACTAAGACTAGCGGGGGATTCACAGATACGCAGTATTTT. Translating it yields CATKTSGGFTDTQYF. V gene TRBV15 combines with J gene TRBJ2-3; 12 nucleotides agree with TRBD2. Trimming at V came to 9 bases and at J to 2 bases, leaving 6 bases not matched to a gene. This CDR3 is 15 amino acids long. Looked up from germline, CDR1 is LNHNV and CDR2 is YYDKDF (reference sequence).

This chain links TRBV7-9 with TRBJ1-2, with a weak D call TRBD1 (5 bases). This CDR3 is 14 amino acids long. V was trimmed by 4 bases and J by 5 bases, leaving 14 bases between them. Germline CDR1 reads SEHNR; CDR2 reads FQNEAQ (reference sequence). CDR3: CASSYQAGRYGYTF. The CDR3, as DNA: TGTGCCAGCAGCTATCAGGCAGGGAGGTATGGCTACACCTTC. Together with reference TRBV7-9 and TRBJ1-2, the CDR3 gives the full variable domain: DTGVSQNPRHKITKRGQNVTFRCDPISEHNRLYWYRQTLGQGPEFLTYFQNEAQLEKSRLLSDRFSAERPKGSFSTLEIQRTEQGDSAMYLCASSYQAGRYGYTFGSGTRLTVV.

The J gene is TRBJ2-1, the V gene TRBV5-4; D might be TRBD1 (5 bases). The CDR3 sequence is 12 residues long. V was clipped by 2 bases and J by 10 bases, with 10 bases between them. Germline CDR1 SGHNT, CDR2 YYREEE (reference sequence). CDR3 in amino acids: CASSFVGREQFF. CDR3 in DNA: TGTGCCAGCAGCTTCGTGGGGCGGGAGCAGTTCTTC.

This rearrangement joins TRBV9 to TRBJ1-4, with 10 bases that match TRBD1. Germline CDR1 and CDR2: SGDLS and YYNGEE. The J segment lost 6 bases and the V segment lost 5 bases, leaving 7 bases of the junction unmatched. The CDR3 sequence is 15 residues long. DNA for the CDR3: TGTGCCAGCAGTGGGACCGGGACAGGGGATGAAAAACTGTTTTTT. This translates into CASSGTGTGDEKLFF.

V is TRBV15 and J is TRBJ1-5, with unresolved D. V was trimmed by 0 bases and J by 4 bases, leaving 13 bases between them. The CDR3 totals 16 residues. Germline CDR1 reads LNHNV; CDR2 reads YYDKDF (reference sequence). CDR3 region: CATSRDRVVGNQPQHF. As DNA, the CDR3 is TGTGCCACCAGCAGAGATCGGGTCGTGGGGAATCAGCCCCAGCATTTT.

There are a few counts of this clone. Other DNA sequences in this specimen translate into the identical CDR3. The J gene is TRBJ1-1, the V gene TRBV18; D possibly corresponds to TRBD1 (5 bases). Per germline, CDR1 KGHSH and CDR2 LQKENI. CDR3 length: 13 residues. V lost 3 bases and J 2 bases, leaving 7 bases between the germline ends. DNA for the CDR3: TGTGCCAGCTCACCGGGACTCAACACTGAAGCTTTCTTT. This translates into CASSPGLNTEAFF.

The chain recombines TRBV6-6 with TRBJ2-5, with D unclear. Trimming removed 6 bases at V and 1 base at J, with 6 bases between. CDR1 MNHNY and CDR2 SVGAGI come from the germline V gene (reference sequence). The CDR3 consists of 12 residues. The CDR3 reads CASRYTQETQYF. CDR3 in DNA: TGTGCCAGCAGGTACACCCAAGAGACCCAGTACTTC.

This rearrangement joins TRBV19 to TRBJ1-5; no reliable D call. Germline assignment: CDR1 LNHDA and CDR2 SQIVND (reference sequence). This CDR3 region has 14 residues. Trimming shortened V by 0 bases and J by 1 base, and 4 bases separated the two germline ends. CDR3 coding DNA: TGTGCCAGTAGTATAGACGGAAGCAATCAGCCCCAGCATTTT. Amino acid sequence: CASSIDGSNQPQHF.

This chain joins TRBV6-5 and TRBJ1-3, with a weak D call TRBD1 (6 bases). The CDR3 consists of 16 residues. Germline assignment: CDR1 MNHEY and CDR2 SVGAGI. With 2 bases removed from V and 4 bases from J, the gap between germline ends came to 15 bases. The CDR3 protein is CASSYERPDRGNTIYF. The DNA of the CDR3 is TGTGCCAGCAGTTACGAAAGGCCCGACAGGGGAAACACCATATATTTT.

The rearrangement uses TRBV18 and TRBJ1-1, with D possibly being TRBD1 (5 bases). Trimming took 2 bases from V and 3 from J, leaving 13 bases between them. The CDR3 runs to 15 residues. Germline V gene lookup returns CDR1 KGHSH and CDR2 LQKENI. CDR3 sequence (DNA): TGTGCCAGCTCACCAAGAATGGGGCAGGACACTGAAGCTTTCTTT. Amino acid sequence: CASSPRMGQDTEAFF.

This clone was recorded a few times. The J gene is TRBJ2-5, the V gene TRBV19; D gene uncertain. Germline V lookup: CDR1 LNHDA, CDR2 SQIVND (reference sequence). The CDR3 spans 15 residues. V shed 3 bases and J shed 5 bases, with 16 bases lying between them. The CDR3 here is CASSIGSGLAETQYF. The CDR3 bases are TGTGCCAGTAGTATCGGTAGTGGGCTTGCGGAGACCCAGTACTTC.

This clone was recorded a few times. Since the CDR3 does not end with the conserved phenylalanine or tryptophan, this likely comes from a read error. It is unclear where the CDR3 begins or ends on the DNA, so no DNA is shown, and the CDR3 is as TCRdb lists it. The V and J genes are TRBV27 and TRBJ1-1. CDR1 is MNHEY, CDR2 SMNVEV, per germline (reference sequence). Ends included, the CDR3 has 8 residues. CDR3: CASSYRLG.

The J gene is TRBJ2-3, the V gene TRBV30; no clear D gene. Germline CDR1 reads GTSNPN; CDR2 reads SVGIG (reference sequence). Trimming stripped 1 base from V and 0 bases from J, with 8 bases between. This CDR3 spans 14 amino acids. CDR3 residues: CAWSEQLSTDTQYF. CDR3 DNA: TGTGCCTGGAGTGAACAGCTTAGCACAGATACGCAGTATTTT.

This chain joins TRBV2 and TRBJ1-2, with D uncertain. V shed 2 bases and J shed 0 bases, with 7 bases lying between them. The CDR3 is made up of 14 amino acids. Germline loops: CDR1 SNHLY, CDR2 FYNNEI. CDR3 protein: CASSESAANYGYTF. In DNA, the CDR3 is TGTGCCAGCAGTGAAAGCGCAGCTAACTATGGCTACACCTTC.

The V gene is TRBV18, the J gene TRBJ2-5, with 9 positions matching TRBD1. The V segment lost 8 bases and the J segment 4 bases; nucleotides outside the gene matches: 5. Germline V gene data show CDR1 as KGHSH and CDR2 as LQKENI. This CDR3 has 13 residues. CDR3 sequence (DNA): TGTGCCAGCAAGGACAGGGGTGGAGAGACCCAGTACTTC. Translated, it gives CASKDRGGETQYF.

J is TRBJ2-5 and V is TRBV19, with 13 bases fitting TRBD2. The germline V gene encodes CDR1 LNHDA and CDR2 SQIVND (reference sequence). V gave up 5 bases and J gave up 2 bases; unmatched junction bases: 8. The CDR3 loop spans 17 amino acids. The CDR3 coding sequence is TGTGCCAGTAGTGGGGTAACTAGCGGGGGGGTTCAAGAGACCCAGTACTTC. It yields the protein CASSGVTSGGVQETQYF.

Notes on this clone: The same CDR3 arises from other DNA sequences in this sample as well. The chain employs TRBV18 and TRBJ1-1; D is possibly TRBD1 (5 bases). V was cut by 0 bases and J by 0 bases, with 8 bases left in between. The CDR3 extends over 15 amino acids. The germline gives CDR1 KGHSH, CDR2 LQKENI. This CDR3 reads CASSPPDRLNTEAFF. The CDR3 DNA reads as TGTGCCAGCTCACCACCTGACAGATTGAACACTGAAGCTTTCTTT.